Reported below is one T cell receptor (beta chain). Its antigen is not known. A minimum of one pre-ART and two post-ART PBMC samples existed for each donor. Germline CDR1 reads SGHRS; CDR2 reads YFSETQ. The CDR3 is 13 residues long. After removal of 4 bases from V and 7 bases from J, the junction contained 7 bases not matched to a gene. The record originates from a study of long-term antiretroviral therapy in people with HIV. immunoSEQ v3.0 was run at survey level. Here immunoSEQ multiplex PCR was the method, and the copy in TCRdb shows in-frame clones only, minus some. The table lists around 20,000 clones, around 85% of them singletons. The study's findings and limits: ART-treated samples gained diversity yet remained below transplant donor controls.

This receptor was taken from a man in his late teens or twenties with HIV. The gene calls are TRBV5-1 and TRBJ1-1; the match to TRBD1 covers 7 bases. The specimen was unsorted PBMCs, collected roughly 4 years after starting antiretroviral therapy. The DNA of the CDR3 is TGCGCCAGCAGCCTGGGGGGGGACAGTGAAGCTTTCTTT. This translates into CASSLGGDSEAFF.